These 32 T cell receptor beta chains originate from one sample sequenced in a study of T cell responses to AZD1222 COVID-19 vaccine. Clones were read by immunoSEQ multiplex PCR, and TCRdb kept only the in-frame ones, dropping some. The sample yields about 120,000 clones, 80% to 95% seen once. The sequencing used peripheral blood, collected 28 days after the second dose of the MenACWY control vaccine. These receptor sequences come from an adult who received the MenACWY meningococcal vaccine as a control.

This sequence joins TRBV6-5 and TRBJ2-5, with 7 bases identical to TRBD1. J was trimmed by 7 bases and V by 5 bases; bases with no gene match: 10. CDR1 MNHEY and CDR2 SVGAGI come from the germline V gene. The CDR3 loop spans 14 amino acids. CDR3 sequence (DNA): TGTGCCAGCAGTCCGAGTGAGGGGGCCTGGACCCAGTACTTC. It yields the protein CASSPSEGAWTQYF.

This clone was seen a single time. This sequence joins TRBV6-5 and TRBJ2-7; D not resolved. Per germline, CDR1 MNHEY and CDR2 SVGAGI. The CDR3 contains 13 residues. V lost 4 bases to trimming and J lost 2 bases, with 9 bases between them. This CDR3 is CASSWDFAYEQYV. CDR3 DNA sequence: TGTGCCAGCAGTTGGGATTTTGCCTACGAGCAGTACGTC.

This rearrangement joins TRBV6-5 to TRBJ1-2; D is unclear. The ends were cut back, 5 bases at V and 0 bases at J, with 7 bases in the middle. Germline V CDR1 and CDR2: MNHEY, SVGAGI. The length of the CDR3 is 13 residues. This chain's CDR3 is CASSPGANYGYTF. The DNA for the CDR3 is TGTGCCAGCAGTCCCGGGGCTAACTATGGCTACACCTTC.

The CDR3 nucleotides read TGTGCCAGCAGTTTCTCCAGCGGGATTACCTACGAGCAGTACTTC. This gives the protein CASSFSSGITYEQYF. The chain links TRBV6-5 to TRBJ2-7, with 7 bases lining up with TRBD2. Germline-derived CDR1 and CDR2 are MNHEY and SVGAGI. Trimming at V came to 4 bases and at J to 2 bases, leaving 8 bases not matched to a gene. The CDR3 totals 15 residues.

V and J are TRBV29-1 and TRBJ2-2; D uncertain. Trimming left V 6 bases short and J 7 bases short, with 12 bases between. Germline V lookup: CDR1 SQVTM, CDR2 ANQGSEA. The CDR3 is 12 residues long. CDR3 region: CSVPRSGGELFF. The DNA for the CDR3 is TGCAGCGTCCCTAGGAGTGGCGGGGAGCTGTTTTTT.

The CDR3 bases are TGTGCCAGCAGGATACAGGGACCCCATAATTCACCCCTCCACTTT. Translated, it gives CASRIQGPHNSPLHF. The rearrangement uses TRBV28 and TRBJ1-6, with D possibly TRBD1 on 6 matching bases. The germline V gene encodes CDR1 MDHEN and CDR2 SYDVKM. Trimming stripped 6 bases from V and 5 bases from J, with 14 bases between. CDR3 length equals 15 residues.

This sequence joins TRBV12-3 or TRBV12-4 and TRBJ2-5, with D unclear. V lost 6 bases and J 5 bases, leaving 13 bases between the germline ends. This CDR3 is built from 13 residues. Here the CDR3 DNA reads TGTGCCAGCAGCATTCCCCCGGACGAGACCCAGTACTTC. Encoded protein: CASSIPPDETQYF.

The chain links TRBV29-1 to TRBJ1-1; D perhaps matches TRBD1 (6 bases). Germline-derived CDR1 and CDR2 are SQVTM and ANQGSEA. The V gene lost 0 bases and the J gene lost 6 bases, with 11 bases spanning the gap. The CDR3 sequence is 13 residues long. In DNA, the CDR3 is TGCAGCGTTGAAGATAGGCAGGGGTCTGAAGCTTTCTTT. It codes for CSVEDRQGSEAFF.

The chain combines TRBV7-6 with TRBJ1-6, with D maybe TRBD1 (5 bases). Germline CDR1 is SGHVS and CDR2 is FNYEAQ. Between the trimmed V and J ends, which lost 2 bases and 8 bases, there was a span of 16 bases. CDR3 size: 16 residues. CDR3 nucleotides: TGTGCCAGCAGCTTATCTTACCGGGACCCTGATTCACCCCTCCACTTT. Amino acid sequence: CASSLSYRDPDSPLHF. The full variable domain, its missing parts supplied by reference TRBV7-6 and TRBJ1-6, is GAGVSQSPRYKVTKRGQDVALRCDPISGHVSLYWYRQALGQGPEFLTYFNYEAQQDKSGLPNDRFSAERPEGSISTLTIQRTEQRDSAMYRCASSLSYRDPDSPLHFGNGTRLTVT.

This chain uses TRBV7-2 with TRBJ1-2; D is unclear. The CDR3 loop spans 12 amino acids. In germline, CDR1 is SGHTA, CDR2 FQGNSA. V was cut by 1 base and J by 11 bases, with 11 bases left in between. The CDR3 region has the DNA TGTGCCAGCAGCTTAGATGACATCTCTTACACCTTC. Protein: CASSLDDISYTF.

DNA for the CDR3: TGTGCCAGCAGTGAAACCTTTCAAGAGACCCAGTACTTC. As protein: CASSETFQETQYF. The chain has TRBV2 and TRBJ2-5; D not resolved. V was clipped by 2 bases and J by 2 bases, with 6 bases between them. Germline lookup yields CDR1 SNHLY and CDR2 FYNNEI. This CDR3 is built from 13 residues. Complete variable domain (other parts from reference TRBV2 and TRBJ2-5): EPEVTQTPSHQVTQMGQEVILRCVPISNHLYFYWYRQILGQKVEFLVSFYNNEISEKSEIFDDQFSVERPDGSNFTLKIRSTKLEDSAMYFCASSETFQETQYFGPGTRLLVL.

V is TRBV6-5 and J is TRBJ2-3; unclear D gene. The V and J ends lost 5 bases and 0 bases respectively, with 9 bases between them. Germline V gene data show CDR1 as MNHEY and CDR2 as SVGAGI. The CDR3 has 14 residues. As DNA, the CDR3 is TGTGCCAGCAGTAACAGCCCTAGCACAGATACGCAGTATTTT. Translation: CASSNSPSTDTQYF.

The rearrangement joins TRBV15 to TRBJ2-2; D uncertain. The CDR3 is 14 residues long. CDR1 LNHNV and CDR2 YYDKDF come from the germline V gene (reference sequence). The V end was cut by 0 bases, the J end by 1 base, with 3 bases between. The CDR3 region has the DNA TGTGCCACCAGCAGAGATCAGAACACCGGGGAGCTGTTTTTT. Encoded protein: CATSRDQNTGELFF.

The chain combines TRBV9 with TRBJ2-1; 10 nucleotides align to TRBD2. The germline V gene encodes CDR1 SGDLS and CDR2 YYNGEE. The length of the CDR3 is 17 residues. J gave up 0 bases and V 3 bases, and 6 bases lay outside the gene matches. DNA for the CDR3: TGTGCCAGCAGCGCCCAGGCTAGCGGGAGCTCCTACAATGAGCAGTTCTTC. Its protein product is CASSAQASGSSYNEQFF.

The rearrangement links TRBV5-6 to TRBJ2-5; unclear D gene. The V and J ends lost 0 bases and 3 bases respectively, with 3 bases between them. The CDR3 covers 12 residues. Germline CDR1 and CDR2: SGHDT and YYEEEE. DNA for the CDR3: TGTGCCAGCAGCTTGGTGGAAGAGACCCAGTACTTC. Encoded protein: CASSLVEETQYF.

The chain couples TRBV9 to TRBJ2-2, with D possibly TRBD1 on 5 matching bases. V was cut by 0 bases and J by 6 bases, with 12 bases left in between. The CDR3 contains 15 residues. Germline V gives CDR1 SGDLS, CDR2 YYNGEE. In DNA, the CDR3 is TGTGCCAGCAGCGTAGATGGACACCGGGCCGGGGAGCTGTTTTTT. Its translation: CASSVDGHRAGELFF.

V usage is TRBV5-1 and J usage is TRBJ1-2, with TRBD1 matching 7 bases. V dropped 7 bases and J dropped 2; count of bases not matched to a gene: 11. This CDR3 spans 15 amino acids. Looked up from germline, CDR1 is SGHRS and CDR2 is YFSETQ. The CDR3 protein is CASAEQGTTNYGYTF. In DNA form, the CDR3 reads TGCGCCAGCGCGGAACAGGGGACGACCAACTATGGCTACACCTTC.

The chain has TRBV7-2 and TRBJ1-2; D unresolved. CDR1 SGHTA and CDR2 FQGNSA come from the germline V gene. Trimming shortened V by 4 bases and J by 7 bases, and 19 bases separated the two germline ends. CDR3 length equals 15 residues. CDR3: CASSSLLNLASGYTF. CDR3 in DNA: TGTGCCAGCAGCTCGCTGCTGAATTTGGCCTCTGGCTACACCTTC.

This clone was counted a single time. The chain combines TRBV6-2 or TRBV6-3 with TRBJ2-7; no clear D. The CDR3 is 14 amino acids. The V end lost 0 bases, the J end lost 4 bases, and 10 bases lay between the germline ends. Per germline, CDR1 MNHEY and CDR2 SVGEGT. The CDR3, as DNA: TGTGCCAGCAGTTACTCTGGGTCTCGGTACGAGCAGTACGTC. Encoded protein: CASSYSGSRYEQYV.

The chain combines TRBV18 with TRBJ2-7; D gene ambiguous. Germline V lookup: CDR1 KGHSH, CDR2 LQKENI. CDR3 length: 14 amino acids. Trimming left V 4 bases short and J 0 bases short, with 10 bases between. CDR3 in DNA: TGTGCCAGCTCACAGGGTTTTAGCTCCTACGAGCAGTACGTC. Its protein product is CASSQGFSSYEQYV.

Ten or more counts support this clone. The J gene is TRBJ2-5, the V gene TRBV3-1 (or the pseudogene TRBV3-2); weak D call: TRBD1 (5 bases). Deletions cut 5 bases from V and 1 base from J, with 14 bases between. Looked up from germline, CDR1 is LGHDT and CDR2 is YNNKEL (reference sequence). The CDR3 runs to 15 residues. The CDR3 region has the DNA TGTGCCAGCAGCAAAAGGGGCGAGACCCAAGAGACCCAGTACTTC. Protein sequence: CASSKRGETQETQYF.

The genes are TRBV14 and TRBJ1-1; D is possibly TRBD1 (5 bases). CDR1 is SGHDN, CDR2 FVKESK, per germline. With 4 bases removed from V and 5 bases from J, the gap between germline ends came to 8 bases. The CDR3 spans 12 residues. CDR3 nucleotide sequence: TGTGCCAGCAGCCCGGGGCGGACTGAAGCTTTCTTT. It codes for CASSPGRTEAFF.

This sequence joins TRBV27 and TRBJ1-6; D gene uncertain. The CDR3 has 17 residues. The V end lost 5 bases, the J end lost 2 bases, and 16 bases lay between the germline ends. Looked up from germline, CDR1 is MNHEY and CDR2 is SMNVEV (reference sequence). For the CDR3, the DNA is TGTGCCAGCAGTCCCCGTTCGGGGTTCGCCTATAATTCACCCCTCCACTTT. Translation: CASSPRSGFAYNSPLHF.

The rearrangement joins TRBV28 to TRBJ2-7, with D tentatively TRBD1 (6 bases). The CDR3 totals 16 residues. Looked up from germline, CDR1 is MDHEN and CDR2 is SYDVKM. Trimming removed 6 bases at V and 7 bases at J, with 25 bases between. This chain's CDR3 is CASSSAAGGLQGEQYF. The CDR3 DNA is TGTGCCAGCAGCTCAGCCGCGGGCGGTCTCCAGGGGGAGCAGTACTTC.

The gene calls are TRBV3-1 (or the pseudogene TRBV3-2) and TRBJ2-1, with D perhaps matching TRBD1 (6 bases). The V end was cut by 7 bases, the J end by 6 bases, with 25 bases between. Germline CDR1 reads LGHDT; CDR2 reads YNNKEL (reference sequence). The length of the CDR3 is 17 residues. CDR3 in DNA: TGTGCCAGCACTCAACACAGGGCCCATTCCCCTAGCAATGAGCAGTTCTTC. It is translated as CASTQHRAHSPSNEQFF.

This chain joins TRBV5-6 and TRBJ2-3; no clear D. The V gene's germline CDR1 is SGHDT and CDR2 YYEEEE. V was cut by 3 bases and J by 6 bases, with 8 bases left in between. CDR3 length: 12 residues. The DNA of the CDR3 is TGTGCCAGCAGCTGGATGAGCGATACGCAGTATTTT. Its translation is CASSWMSDTQYF.

The J gene is TRBJ1-4, the V gene TRBV29-1; D remains unclear. Trimming took off 7 bases at V and 0 bases at J, with 9 bases between the two ends. The length of the CDR3 is 13 residues. CDR1 and CDR2 (germline): SQVTM, ANQGSEA. CDR3 nucleotide sequence: TGCAGCGCTTGGATTGCAACTAATGAAAAACTGTTTTTT. Translation gives CSAWIATNEKLFF.

The rearrangement joins TRBV5-8 to TRBJ2-5; TRBD2 matches at 11 bases. Germline loops: CDR1 SGHTS, CDR2 YDEGEE. V lost 0 bases, J lost 6 bases, and 13 bases stayed unmatched. This CDR3 has 18 amino acids. The DNA of the CDR3 is TGTGCCAGCAGCTTGGATGTAGCGGGAGGGCCATGGGGAAAGACCCAGTACTTC. This gives the protein CASSLDVAGGPWGKTQYF.

The chain carries TRBV2 and TRBJ1-4, with D tentatively TRBD1 (6 bases). Trimming left V 3 bases short and J 5 bases short, with 10 bases between. Germline lookup yields CDR1 SNHLY and CDR2 FYNNEI. The CDR3 is 14 residues long. The CDR3 DNA reads as TGTGCCAGCAGTGATAGGACAGAGAATGAAAAACTGTTTTTT. This gives the protein CASSDRTENEKLFF.

This rearrangement joins TRBV6-6 to TRBJ2-5; D might be TRBD2 (6 bases). V dropped 5 bases and J dropped 7 bases, with 14 bases sitting between them. The CDR3 consists of 13 residues. The germline V gene encodes CDR1 MNHNY and CDR2 SVGAGI (reference sequence). In DNA, the CDR3 is TGTGCCAGCAGTCCCGACGGGGGAAGGACCCAGTACTTC. Its translation is CASSPDGGRTQYF.

The gene calls are TRBV30 and TRBJ2-1; 11 nucleotides match TRBD2. This CDR3 region has 12 residues. Germline loops: CDR1 GTSNPN, CDR2 SVGIG (reference sequence). Trimming at V came to 5 bases and at J to 10 bases, leaving 4 bases not matched to a gene. The CDR3 DNA sequence: TGTGCCTGGGGACTAGCGGGCTGGGAGCAGTTCTTC. Protein product: CAWGLAGWEQFF.

This clone was observed a single time. The rearrangement uses TRBV3-1 (or the pseudogene TRBV3-2) and TRBJ1-4, with D perhaps matching TRBD1 (5 bases). This CDR3 spans 15 amino acids. Per germline, CDR1 LGHDT and CDR2 YNNKEL (reference sequence). With 5 bases removed from V and 1 base from J, the gap between germline ends came to 11 bases. CDR3 in DNA: TGTGCCAGCAGCGACCGACAGCTAACTAATGAAAAACTGTTTTTT. Amino acid sequence: CASSDRQLTNEKLFF.